This T cell receptor beta chain was sequenced during a study of cytomegalovirus exposure and HLA in healthy donors. General study results and limits: The authors considered a cluster of highly shared sequence variants likely to be a sequencing artifact.

Donors were ostensibly healthy at sampling, although undocumented immune exposures were probable. This CDR3 has 15 amino acids. Germline V gene data show CDR1 as SEHNR and CDR2 as FQNEAQ (reference sequence). With regard to this clone: What it binds is not known. The junction shows a germline mismatch at one end, possibly a read error.

PCR primers comprised 60 Vbeta and 13 Jbeta primers. Clones were sequenced by immunoSEQ multiplex PCR, and TCRdb holds only the in-frame ones, with some missing. The sample contains about 240,000 clones, 81% of which appear only once. The specimen sequenced was PBMCs. The origin of this receptor is a woman in her fifties or sixties in good health and CMV-seropositive. The gene calls are TRBV7-9 and TRBJ1-2, with D unclear. This CDR3 is CSSSSREGGNYGYTF. The CDR3 coding sequence is TGTTCCAGCAGCTCTCGGGAGGGCGGTAACTATGGCTACACCTTC.